These 8 T cell receptor beta chains were all obtained from the same sample, sequenced in a study of blood T cells in healthy people across ages. Primed by a sample-barcoded 5' primer and a J-beta primer mix, a second PCR proceeded for 7 to 11 cycles. TCRdb re-called the 5' RACE reads through MiXCR, storing one row per CDR3 protein. There are about 760,000 distinct CDR3 sequences in the sample; just over 55% occur only once, and roughly 26% lies in the top ten. Sequencing used blood. The receptors originated from a man aged 40-49 years in good health.

This clonotype was picked up a small number of times. V usage is TRBV6-5 and J usage is TRBJ2-5, with D possibly matching TRBD2 (5 bases). CDR1 and CDR2 (germline): MNHEY, SVGAGI. There are 15 residues in the CDR3. Deletions cut 3 bases from V and 5 bases from J, with 16 bases between. The CDR3 nucleotides are TGTGCCAGCAGTTATACGTCAAGCTCGGGGGAGACCCAGTACTTC. Translation: CASSYTSSSGETQYF.

The chain is built from TRBV20-1 and TRBJ2-7; TRBD2 might be the D (5 bases). This CDR3 is 14 amino acids long. V lost 4 bases and J 4 bases, leaving 17 bases between the germline ends. Germline V lookup: CDR1 DFQATT, CDR2 SNEGSKA (reference sequence). The CDR3 spells CSANSGIVGYEQYF. CDR3 DNA sequence: TGCAGTGCTAATTCCGGGATCGTAGGGTACGAGCAGTACTTC.

The V and J genes are TRBV20-1 and TRBJ2-7; D call uncertain. The CDR3 consists of 14 residues. Per the germline V gene, CDR1 is DFQATT and CDR2 is SNEGSKA (reference sequence). V was clipped by 3 bases and J by 5 bases, with 17 bases between them. The CDR3: CSARSFERSNEQYF. The CDR3 DNA reads as TGCAGTGCTAGGTCATTCGAACGGAGCAACGAGCAGTACTTC.

This clonotype showed up just a few times. The chain uses TRBV29-1 and TRBJ2-7, with TRBD1 matching 10 bases. Unmatched junction bases numbered 9, after V lost 0 bases and J lost 1 base. Germline values: CDR1 SQVTM, CDR2 ANQGSEA. The CDR3 is 17 amino acids. The CDR3 DNA is TGCAGCGTTGAAGATCGTGCGGGGACAGGGGTTTCCTACGAGCAGTACTTC. Translation: CSVEDRAGTGVSYEQYF.

The V call is TRBV6-5, the J call TRBJ1-5; unclear D gene. Germline values: CDR1 MNHEY, CDR2 SVGAGI. The germline V and J ends were trimmed by 0 bases and 6 bases, with 6 bases remaining between them. This CDR3 contains 13 residues. Here the CDR3 reads CASSYSNRQPQHF. CDR3 sequence (DNA): TGTGCCAGCAGTTACTCGAACCGTCAGCCCCAGCATTTT.

The gene calls are TRBV20-1 and TRBJ2-1; D remains unclear. The germline gives CDR1 DFQATT, CDR2 SNEGSKA (reference sequence). With 5 bases removed from V and 6 bases from J, the gap between germline ends came to 11 bases. This CDR3 is 12 amino acids long. CDR3 amino acids: CSALNSANEQFF. The CDR3 DNA is TGCAGTGCTTTAAACTCCGCCAATGAGCAGTTCTTC.

The chain is built from TRBV28 and TRBJ2-1; D is perhaps TRBD1 or TRBD2 (5 bases each). V was clipped by 5 bases and J by 5 bases, with 16 bases between them. Germline CDR1 and CDR2: MDHEN and SYDVKM. CDR3 length equals 15 residues. The CDR3 region is CASSLTGTRHNEQFF. CDR3 coding DNA: TGTGCCAGCAGTCTAACCGGGACCCGACACAATGAGCAGTTCTTC. The complete variable domain, with remaining parts taken from reference TRBV28 and TRBJ2-1, reads DVKVTQSSRYLVKRTGEKVFLECVQDMDHENMFWYRQDPGLGLRLIYFSYDVKMKEKGDIPEGYSVSREKKERFSLILESASTNQTSMYLCASSLTGTRHNEQFFGPGTRLTVL.

V and J are TRBV27 and TRBJ2-7; a possible D gene is TRBD2 (6 bases). Deletions cut 8 bases from V and 2 bases from J, with 16 bases between. The CDR3 extends over 14 amino acids. Germline-derived CDR1 and CDR2 are MNHEY and SMNVEV (reference sequence). CDR3 region: CASGNRGVPYEQYF. CDR3 DNA sequence: TGTGCCAGCGGAAACCGCGGGGTTCCCTACGAGCAGTACTTC.